This TCR beta chain originates from a study of siplizumab effects on memory and regulatory T cells. Study-level results: Mappable alloreactive CD4+ clones were on average roughly 70% Treg-derived with siplizumab, roughly 28% in controls. The alloresponse seemed to draw substantially on naive T cells, which appeared more diverse than memory cells.

The length of the CDR3 is 12 residues. The ends lost 7 bases at V and 6 bases at J; junction bases unmatched: 5. Germline V gives CDR1 MNHEY, CDR2 SVGAGI. Every sample had approximately 97,000 of its TCR templates assayed. Assay: immunoSEQ multiplex PCR; the TCRdb copy retains only in-frame clones and omits some. Of over 100,000 clones detected, 92% appear once; the ten largest clones hold about 0.75%. Turning to this clone: Antigen specificity is unknown.

The chain carries TRBV6-5 and TRBJ2-7; the match to TRBD1 covers 8 bases. This clonotype was obtained from a human donor in good health. Material for sequencing was Tregs sorted from blood. DNA for the CDR3: TGTGCCAGCACGACAGGGGTGGGCGAGCAGTACTTC. Amino acids: CASTTGVGEQYF.